The entry below gives a single T cell receptor (beta chain) sequence along with its context. Cohorts were assigned according to the clinical history that participants reported. V trimming: 3 bases; J trimming: 6 bases; junction bases outside the gene matches: 4. Germline CDR1 DFQATT, CDR2 SNEGSKA (reference sequence). The CDR3 runs 14 residues. These data originate in a study of blood T cell repertoires in COVID-19. Looking at the study overall: The samples span acute and convalescent COVID-19 from the United States, Italy and Spain. Nucleic acid was either cDNA or gDNA, and it came from T cells, B-cell-depleted T cells, or PBMCs.

Using immunoSEQ multiplex PCR, the repertoire was profiled, and TCRdb retains in-frame clones only, with some absent. The sample has about 330,000 clones, more than 90% seen once. The clonotype was recovered from a woman in her twenties or thirties who had recovered from COVID-19. The chain carries TRBV20-1 and TRBJ2-1; 11 bases are shared with TRBD2. The sample taken for sequencing was PBMCs or T cells enriched from blood (not recorded which). CDR3 residues: CSASVAGGVNEQFF. Written as DNA, the CDR3 is TGCAGTGCTAGTGTAGCGGGGGGGGTCAATGAGCAGTTCTTC.